A single sample gave rise to the 3 T cell receptor beta chains below, sequenced in a study of PD-1 blockade in mismatch repair-deficient tumors. Method: immunoSEQ multiplex PCR; TCRdb's copy keeps in-frame clones and lacks some. Here the sample spans some 100,000 clones, 82% being singletons. The source material was peripheral blood, sampled approximately 36 weeks after starting pembrolizumab. These receptors were collected from an adult with mismatch repair-deficient cancer.

A single count supports this clone. The rearrangement links TRBV9 to TRBJ2-5, with D unclear. The CDR3 sequence is 15 residues long. The germline V gene has CDR1 SGDLS and CDR2 YYNGEE. Trimming pared 0 bases from V and 3 bases from J, leaving 12 bases between. The CDR3 region has the DNA TGTGCCAGCAGCGTAGAGGACGGCCGCAAAGAGACCCAGTACTTC. It translates to CASSVEDGRKETQYF.

The V gene is TRBV7-6, the J gene TRBJ1-1, with D possibly matching TRBD1 (5 bases). The V end was cut by 5 bases, the J end by 3 bases, with 10 bases between. This CDR3 has 13 residues. Per germline, CDR1 SGHVS and CDR2 FNYEAQ. CDR3 sequence: CASSRGGDTEAFF. The CDR3 nucleotides read TGTGCCAGCAGCCGTGGGGGTGACACTGAAGCTTTCTTT.

There are a few counts of this clone. The V call is TRBV5-6, the J call TRBJ1-2; D is uncertain. This CDR3 has 15 amino acids. V shed 0 bases and J shed 7 bases, with 16 bases lying between them. CDR1 and CDR2 (germline): SGHDT, YYEEEE. DNA for the CDR3: TGTGCCAGCAGCTTGGTCTCAGCGTCCCGGGGTGGCTACACCTTC. Its translation: CASSLVSASRGGYTF.